Described below is a single T cell receptor (beta chain) sequence and its context. The entry originates in a study of cytomegalovirus exposure and HLA in healthy donors. Vbeta (60) and Jbeta (13) primers were used in the PCR. Assay used: immunoSEQ multiplex PCR; TCRdb lists only in-frame clones, some missing. The sample lists approximately 150,000 clones; 76% were seen once. The sample consisted of PBMCs. The TCR was taken from a woman aged 35 to 49 in good health and CMV-seronegative.

The DNA of the CDR3 is TGTGCCAGCAGCGTAGTACCCTCAGACACACCGAGGACTCAATATGCCAACGTCCTGACTTTC. This translates into CASSVVPSDTPRTQYANVLTF. The chain couples TRBV9 to TRBJ2-6; the D gene is possibly TRBD2 (5 bases). The CDR3 spans 21 residues. Germline V CDR1 and CDR2: SGDLS, YYNGEE. V was shortened by 0 bases and J by 7 bases, with 29 bases between the two germline ends.